These T cell receptor beta chains were read from a single sample in a study of Ad26.COV2.S vaccination and SARS-CoV-2 variants. Using immunoSEQ multiplex PCR, the repertoire was profiled, and TCRdb retains in-frame clones only, with some absent. The sample yields some 290,000 clones, around 81% seen once. The input for sequencing was peripheral blood, taken in a trial of Ad26.COV2.S vaccine versus placebo. These receptors were obtained from a person between 18 and 59 years old who received the Ad26.COV2.S COVID-19 vaccine or a placebo. The CDR3 runs from the conserved cysteine through the conserved F or W.

TRBJ1-6 TRBV6-5 CASSSLQGALNSPLHF
TRBJ1-5 TRBV12-3/TRBV12-4 CASSYVGDQPQHF
TRBJ1-5 TRBV19 CASSSFLGGGQTQPQHF
TRBJ2-2 TRBV19 CASSIGDFLTGELFF
TRBJ1-2 TRBV10-2 CASSEPGSFGTF
TRBJ2-4 TRBV7-2 CASSLTGGIQYF
TRBJ1-1 TRBV5-1 CASSLGPGQGDTEAFF
TRBJ2-5 TRBV5-4 CASSLVGLAGGNQETQYF
TRBJ2-1 TRBV6-5 CASRPIGGRQFF
TRBJ1-1 TRBV2 CASSGISRVTEAFF
TRBJ2-7 TRBV6-5 CASSNRGYEQYF
TRBJ2-5 TRBV2 CASSENGGQTETQYF